This T cell receptor beta chain appears in the sequencing data of a study of a mutant IDH1 vaccine in newly diagnosed glioma. On the study more broadly: The earlier regimen, radiotherapy, temozolomide, or both, was most often both.

In regard to this clone: The antigen remains unidentified.

Time point denoted: week 35, safety follow-up. Each dose delivered 300 ug of mutant IDH1 20-mer peptide subcutaneously with imiquimod. Those who donated had recent WHO grade 3 or 4 IDH1-mutant, ATRX-lost astrocytomas. CDR3 length equals 13 residues. V lost 4 bases to trimming and J lost 4 bases, with 10 bases between them. Per the germline V gene, CDR1 is SGHTA and CDR2 is FQGTGA. Profiled with immunoSEQ multiplex PCR; TCRdb holds only in-frame clones, not every one. The sample includes 30,000 to 40,000 clones, around 80% of them seen just once. The sample was PBMCs, taken from a glioma patient whose treatment included an IDH1 peptide vaccine. This TCR was sampled from a man between 35 and 55 years old with glioma. Some clones in this sample may be carry-over from other donors' samples. The chain is built from TRBV7-3 and TRBJ1-2; weak D call: TRBD1 (5 bases). The CDR3 loop is CASSWQGGYGYTF. In DNA form, the CDR3 reads TGTGCCAGCAGCTGGCAGGGAGGCTATGGCTACACCTTC.